This T cell receptor (beta chain) was captured by sequencing in a study of T cells in Graves' hyperthyroidism and ophthalmopathy. The length of the CDR3 is 13 residues. V dropped 5 bases and J dropped 8 bases, with 15 bases sitting between them. Looked up from germline, CDR1 is MNHEY and CDR2 is SMNVEV (reference sequence). Amplification yielded TCR beta CDR3 regions, with RNA transcripts as the source. First-round RT-PCR of the TCR CDR3 relied on the HTBI primer set. TCRdb analysed the multiplex PCR reads with MiXCR anew, one entry per CDR3 protein. In the table there are roughly 710,000 distinct CDR3 sequences, around a third of which are singletons.

The sequencing sample was made of blood. The genes are TRBV27 and TRBJ1-2; tentative D call: TRBD1 (5 bases). The sequence was obtained from a woman between 35 and 50 years old with Graves' hyperthyroidism. Here the CDR3 DNA reads TGTGCCAGCAGTGCACCGGGGGAATGGGGCTACACCTTC. Amino acid sequence: CASSAPGEWGYTF.